These T cell receptor beta chains were read from a single sample in a study of blood T cell repertoires in COVID-19. Clones were sequenced by immunoSEQ multiplex PCR, and TCRdb holds only the in-frame ones, with some missing. The repertoire holds 26,000 or so clones, with roughly 90% as singletons. Sequencing used peripheral blood. These TCRs come from a human donor with active COVID-19. The donor label of this sample is uncertain. Each CDR3 is given with its conserved first and last residue. A D gene is named only where the DNA matches it firmly. A row's size may be missing; if present it is once, few, many or a size class.

clone size: NA
D gene: NA
V gene: TRBV6-6
J gene: TRBJ2-2
CDR3 DNA: TGTGCCAGCAGTTACTATCTGTACGGGGAGCTGTTTTTT
CDR3 protein: CASSYYLYGELFF

clone size: NA
D gene: NA
V gene: TRBV5-6
J gene: TRBJ2-7
CDR3 DNA: TGTGCCAGCGGATTTCAGGGTGGGTCTTCCGAGCAGTACTTC
CDR3 protein: CASGFQGGSSEQYF

clone size: NA
D gene: TRBD1
V gene: TRBV19
J gene: TRBJ2-1
CDR3 DNA: TGTGCCAGTCAACAGGGGGCGGCCTACAATGAGCAGTTCTTC
CDR3 protein: CASQQGAAYNEQFF

clone size: NA
D gene: TRBD2
V gene: TRBV9
J gene: TRBJ2-1
CDR3 DNA: TGTGCCAGCAGCGTAGGGGGGAGCGGGAGGTCGATGAATGAGCAGTTCTTC
CDR3 protein: CASSVGGSGRSMNEQFF

clone size: NA
D gene: NA
V gene: TRBV15
J gene: TRBJ2-1
CDR3 DNA: TGTGCCACCAGCTCGGGGGACGACAACTCCTACAATGAGCAGTTCTTC
CDR3 protein: CATSSGDDNSYNEQFF

clone size: NA
D gene: NA
V gene: TRBV6-5
J gene: TRBJ2-5
CDR3 DNA: TGTGCCGCTACCCAAGGTAGCGGACAAGAGACCCAGTACTTC
CDR3 protein: CAATQGSGQETQYF

clone size: NA
D gene: TRBD1
V gene: TRBV6-8
J gene: TRBJ2-6
CDR3 DNA: TGTGCCAGCAGTCCGGGACAGGACGGTGCCTCTGGGGCCAACGTCCTGACTTTC
CDR3 protein: CASSPGQDGASGANVLTF

clone size: NA
D gene: NA
V gene: TRBV28
J gene: TRBJ2-5
CDR3 DNA: TGTGCCAGCAGTCTCCTCTGGAGAAGCGCCGGACAAGAGACCCAGTACTTC
CDR3 protein: CASSLLWRSAGQETQYF

clone size: NA
D gene: TRBD2
V gene: TRBV2
J gene: TRBJ2-5
CDR3 DNA: TGTGCCAGCAGACTAGCGGGAGGGGGGGAGACCCAGTACTTC
CDR3 protein: CASRLAGGGETQYF

clone size: NA
D gene: NA
V gene: TRBV5-1
J gene: TRBJ1-2
CDR3 DNA: TGCGCCAGCAGCTTGGGATCGCGGGGGGGCTATGGCTACACCTTC
CDR3 protein: CASSLGSRGGYGYTF

clone size: NA
D gene: TRBD1
V gene: TRBV4-2
J gene: TRBJ1-1
CDR3 DNA: TGTGCCAGCAGCCAAGGGGGACAGATGAACACTGAAGCTTTCTTT
CDR3 protein: CASSQGGQMNTEAFF

clone size: once
D gene: NA
V gene: TRBV25-1
J gene: TRBJ2-3
CDR3 DNA: TGTGCCAGCATCGGGAGCGGGCCTGTCGCTTCTTATACGCAGTATTTT
CDR3 protein: CASIGSGPVASYTQYF

clone size: NA
D gene: NA
V gene: TRBV19
J gene: TRBJ1-2
CDR3 DNA: TGTGCCAGTAGTATTAAGGGGAACTATGGCTACACCTTC
CDR3 protein: CASSIKGNYGYTF

clone size: NA
D gene: TRBD1
V gene: TRBV4-3
J gene: TRBJ1-4
CDR3 DNA: TGCGCCAGCAGCCATTCCCTGGGACAGGGGAATGAAAAACTGTTTTTT
CDR3 protein: CASSHSLGQGNEKLFF